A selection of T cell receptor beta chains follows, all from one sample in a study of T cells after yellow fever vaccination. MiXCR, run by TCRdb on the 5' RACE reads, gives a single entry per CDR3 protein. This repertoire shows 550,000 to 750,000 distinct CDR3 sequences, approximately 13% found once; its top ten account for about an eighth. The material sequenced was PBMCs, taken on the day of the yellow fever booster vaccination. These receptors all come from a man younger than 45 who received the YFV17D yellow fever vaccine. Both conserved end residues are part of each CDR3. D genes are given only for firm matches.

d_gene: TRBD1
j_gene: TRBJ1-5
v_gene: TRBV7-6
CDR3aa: CASSSDRGDRYSNQPQHF

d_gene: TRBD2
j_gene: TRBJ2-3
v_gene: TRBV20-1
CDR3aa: CSASHAGGNTDTQYF

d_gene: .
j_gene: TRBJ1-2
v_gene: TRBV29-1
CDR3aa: CSVEFNAYGYTF

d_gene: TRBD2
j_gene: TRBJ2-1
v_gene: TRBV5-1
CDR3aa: CASSLAGRKDNEQFF

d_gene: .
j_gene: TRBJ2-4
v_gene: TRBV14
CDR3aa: CASSQGVGGIKLAKNIQYF

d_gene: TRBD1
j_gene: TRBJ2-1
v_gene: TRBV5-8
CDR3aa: CASSSGQFSEAYNEQFF

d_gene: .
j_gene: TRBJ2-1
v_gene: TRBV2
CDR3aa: CASSEAGGDEQFF

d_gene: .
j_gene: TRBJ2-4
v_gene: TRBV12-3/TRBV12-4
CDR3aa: CASSLPGTDKNIQYF

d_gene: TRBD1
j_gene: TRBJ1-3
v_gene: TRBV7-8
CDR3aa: CASSFPGAGGTGNTIYF

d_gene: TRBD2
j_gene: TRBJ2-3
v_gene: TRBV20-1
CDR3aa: CSARPASGYTDTQYF

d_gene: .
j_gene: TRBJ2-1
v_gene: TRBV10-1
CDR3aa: CASSGGAPGNEQFF

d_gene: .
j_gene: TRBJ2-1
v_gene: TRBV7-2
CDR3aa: CASSLDPAPYNEQFF

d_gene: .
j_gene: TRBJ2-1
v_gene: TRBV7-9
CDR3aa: CASSWGLGEQFF

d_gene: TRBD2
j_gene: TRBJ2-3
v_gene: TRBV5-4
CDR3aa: CASSLVPGLAGSFLGELDTQYF

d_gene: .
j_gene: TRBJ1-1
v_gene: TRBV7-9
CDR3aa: CASSLHPKGNEAFF

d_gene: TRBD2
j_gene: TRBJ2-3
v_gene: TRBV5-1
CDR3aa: CASSFRPAGADTQYF

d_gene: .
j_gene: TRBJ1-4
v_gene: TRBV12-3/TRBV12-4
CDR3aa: CASSLRGGEKLFF

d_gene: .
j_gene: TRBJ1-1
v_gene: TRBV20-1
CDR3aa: CSAERGDTEAFF

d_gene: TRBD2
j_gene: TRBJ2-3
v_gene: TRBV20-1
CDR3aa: CSARSPGTSPDTQYF

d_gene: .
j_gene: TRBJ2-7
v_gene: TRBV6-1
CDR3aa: CASATVRSSYEQYF

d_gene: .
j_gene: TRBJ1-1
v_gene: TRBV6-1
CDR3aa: CASKQPGVAGNTEAFF

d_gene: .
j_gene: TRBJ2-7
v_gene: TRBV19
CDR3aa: CASRDRISYEQYF